Below, 29 T cell receptor beta chains from the same sample are listed, as sequenced in a study of cytomegalovirus exposure and HLA in healthy donors. Primers included in the PCR were 60 Vbeta and 13 Jbeta primers. Here immunoSEQ multiplex PCR was the method, and the copy in TCRdb shows in-frame clones only, minus some. The table includes 130,000 or so clones, about 80% detected once. Sequences were obtained from PBMCs. Every receptor here comes from a woman aged 35 to 49 in good health and CMV-seronegative.

The chain is built from TRBV7-3 and TRBJ2-1; D is ambiguous. This CDR3 is 16 amino acids long. From germline, CDR1 is SGHTA and CDR2 FQGTGA. V dropped 1 base and J dropped 0 bases, with 10 bases sitting between them. CDR3 DNA sequence: TGTGCCAGCAGCTTAATGGGCAGAAGCTCCTACAATGAGCAGTTCTTC. Its protein product is CASSLMGRSSYNEQFF.

This chain joins TRBV28 and TRBJ2-3; 9 bases line up with TRBD2. V trimming: 2 bases; J trimming: 2 bases; junction bases outside the gene matches: 8. The germline V gene has CDR1 MDHEN and CDR2 SYDVKM. The CDR3 consists of 17 residues. Written as DNA, the CDR3 is TGTGCCAGCAGTTTACTCGGGACTAGCTCTTACACAGATACGCAGTATTTT. As protein: CASSLLGTSSYTDTQYF.

J is TRBJ2-3 and V is TRBV30; TRBD2 matches at 10 bases. V lost 5 bases, J lost 5 bases, and 7 bases stayed unmatched. Per germline, CDR1 GTSNPN and CDR2 SVGIG (reference sequence). The CDR3 is 14 residues long. CDR3 in amino acids: CAWGAGGTGDTQYF. The DNA of the CDR3 is TGTGCCTGGGGAGCGGGAGGGACCGGAGATACGCAGTATTTT.

The rearrangement links TRBV28 to TRBJ2-7, with D unclear. Germline V gene data show CDR1 as MDHEN and CDR2 as SYDVKM. Between the trimmed V and J ends, which lost 3 bases and 4 bases, there was a span of 13 bases. The CDR3 loop spans 14 amino acids. CDR3 sequence: CASSFPQRGYEQYF. The CDR3 DNA sequence: TGTGCCAGCAGTTTCCCCCAGAGAGGATACGAGCAGTACTTC.

The rearrangement joins TRBV5-4 to TRBJ1-3, with D possibly TRBD1 on 6 matching bases. Germline loops: CDR1 SGHNT, CDR2 YYREEE (reference sequence). The ends were cut back, 3 bases at V and 4 bases at J, with 14 bases in the middle. There are 15 residues in the CDR3. The DNA for the CDR3 is TGTGCCAGCAGCTCACCACAGGGTCCCGGAAACACCATATATTTT. It is translated as CASSSPQGPGNTIYF.

The chain joins TRBV28 to TRBJ2-4; 11 bases map to TRBD2. V was clipped by 11 bases and J by 5 bases; unmatched bases: 2. Germline loops: CDR1 MDHEN, CDR2 SYDVKM. The CDR3 is 12 residues long. The CDR3 is CASGLAENIQYF. The CDR3 DNA is TGTGCCTCGGGACTAGCGGAAAACATTCAGTACTTC.

This clone has only one observation. The chain carries TRBV5-5 and TRBJ2-2, with D possibly TRBD2 on 5 matching bases. This CDR3 comprises 16 residues. V lost 2 bases and J lost 4, with 15 bases in between. Germline-derived CDR1 and CDR2 are SGHKS and YYEKEE (reference sequence). In DNA form, the CDR3 reads TGTGCCAGCAGCTTTCTTCGGAACGGAGGCACCGGGGAGCTGTTTTTT. Protein sequence: CASSFLRNGGTGELFF.

The rearrangement links TRBV4-1 to TRBJ1-6, with a weak D call TRBD1 (5 bases). CDR3 length: 13 amino acids. Trimming shortened V by 4 bases and J by 12 bases, and 13 bases separated the two germline ends. The germline V gene encodes CDR1 MGHRA and CDR2 YSYEKL. For the CDR3, the DNA is TGCGCCAGCAGCCGCCTAGGGGTGGGACCCCTCCACTTT. Protein: CASSRLGVGPLHF.

This clone was recorded only once. The chain links TRBV5-8 to TRBJ2-7; TRBD2 matches 10 bases. CDR3 length: 16 amino acids. Germline CDR1 is SGHTS and CDR2 is YDEGEE. The V segment lost 4 bases and the J segment 4 bases; nucleotides outside the gene matches: 11. The CDR3 bases are TGTGCCAGCAGCCCAGGACCCGGACTAGCGGCTTACGAGCAGTACTTC. Translated, it gives CASSPGPGLAAYEQYF.

This chain joins TRBV12-5 and TRBJ2-7; 11 bases are a match to TRBD2. The CDR3 contains 18 residues. Germline-derived CDR1 and CDR2 are LGHNT and FRNRAP. V dropped 7 bases and J dropped 1; count of bases not matched to a gene: 15. In nucleotides, the CDR3 is TGTGCTAGTGCCCGGGGGGGTTACGGACTAGCGGGTTCCTACGAGCAGTACTTC. Translating it yields CASARGGYGLAGSYEQYF.

This clone was counted a few times. J is TRBJ1-2 and V is TRBV5-5; the D is unclear. CDR3 size: 19 residues. Trimming stripped 1 base from V and 0 bases from J, with 22 bases between. Germline CDR1 and CDR2: SGHKS and YYEKEE (reference sequence). The CDR3 spells CASSLFPGSGVRANYGYTF. The CDR3 nucleotides are TGTGCCAGCAGCTTGTTCCCCGGTAGCGGGGTCAGAGCTAACTATGGCTACACCTTC.

The J gene is TRBJ2-1, the V gene TRBV27; TRBD1 matches at 7 bases. V dropped 5 bases and J dropped 0; count of bases not matched to a gene: 13. Germline CDR1 reads MNHEY; CDR2 reads SMNVEV (reference sequence). The CDR3 covers 18 residues. The CDR3 DNA sequence: TGTGCCAGCAGTCCCCCCCGCCTAGGGGGCGGCTCCTACAATGAGCAGTTCTTC. Its protein product is CASSPPRLGGGSYNEQFF.

The chain combines TRBV27 with TRBJ1-6; 9 bases line up with TRBD1. The CDR3 consists of 13 residues. V gave up 7 bases and J gave up 10 bases; unmatched junction bases: 5. CDR1 and CDR2 from the germline V gene are MNHEY and SMNVEV (reference sequence). CDR3 nucleotide sequence: TGTGCCAGCACCGGGACAGGGTTCTCACCCCTCCACTTT. Protein: CASTGTGFSPLHF.

This chain uses TRBV7-9 with TRBJ1-6; 9 positions agree with TRBD1. The CDR3 covers 17 residues. Germline CDR1 is SEHNR and CDR2 is FQNEAQ (reference sequence). V lost 1 base to trimming and J lost 7 bases; unmatched junction nucleotides: 8. DNA of the CDR3: TGTGCCAGCAGCTTAGATAAAAGTGGACAGGGGAATTCACCCCTCCACTTT. Translated, it gives CASSLDKSGQGNSPLHF.

J is TRBJ1-5 and V is TRBV18; 8 positions match TRBD1. Germline CDR1 KGHSH, CDR2 LQKENI. V lost 6 bases and J lost 7; bases outside the gene matches: 14. The CDR3 spans 16 residues. The CDR3 spells CASSARGQGAWQPQHF. In DNA, the CDR3 is TGTGCCAGCTCCGCCCGAGGCCAGGGGGCTTGGCAGCCCCAGCATTTT.

V usage is TRBV27 and J usage is TRBJ2-7; TRBD2 aligns across 8 bases. Trimming removed 9 bases from V and 4 bases from J; junction bases left unmatched: 14. The CDR3 covers 15 residues. Germline CDR1 is MNHEY and CDR2 is SMNVEV (reference sequence). CDR3 coding DNA: TGTGCCAGTACCTCCACCGGGACTAGACGGTACGAGCAGTACTTC. Translating it yields CASTSTGTRRYEQYF.

This clone was recorded once. The chain is built from TRBV19 and TRBJ1-2; the D is unclear. V lost 5 bases to trimming and J lost 3 bases, with 22 bases between them. The CDR3 is 17 amino acids. Germline lookup yields CDR1 LNHDA and CDR2 SQIVND (reference sequence). The DNA for the CDR3 is TGTGCCAGTAGTGCGACGTTGGGAGGATCTCGTGACTATGGCTACACCTTC. Protein: CASSATLGGSRDYGYTF.

The CDR3 region is CASSFTGTGGMQPQHF. CDR3 coding DNA: TGTGCCAGCAGCTTTACCGGGACAGGGGGCATGCAGCCCCAGCATTTT. The V and J genes are TRBV7-2 and TRBJ1-5; 12 nucleotides agree with TRBD1. The germline V gene encodes CDR1 SGHTA and CDR2 FQGNSA. Trimming removed 3 bases from V and 7 bases from J; junction bases left unmatched: 7. The CDR3 has 16 amino acids.

J is TRBJ1-1 and V is TRBV5-5, with D unresolved. Per germline, CDR1 SGHKS and CDR2 YYEKEE (reference sequence). The CDR3 covers 14 residues. The V end lost 2 bases, the J end lost 0 bases, and 8 bases lay between the germline ends. In DNA, the CDR3 is TGTGCCAGCAGCTTTACAGATATGAACACTGAAGCTTTCTTT. Translated, it gives CASSFTDMNTEAFF.

This clone was seen only once. V usage is TRBV10-3 and J usage is TRBJ1-1, with TRBD1 identical over 7 bases. Germline V gene lookup returns CDR1 ENHRY and CDR2 SYGVKD. There are 13 residues in the CDR3. V was pared by 10 bases and J by 0 bases, with 5 bases of the junction left unmatched. CDR3 bases: TGTGCCACACAGGGACAGATGAACACTGAAGCTTTCTTT. Amino acids: CATQGQMNTEAFF.

This clone was recorded only once. This sequence joins TRBV28 and TRBJ2-7; D is perhaps TRBD1 (6 bases). V was shortened by 5 bases and J by 1 base, with 21 bases between the two germline ends. The length of the CDR3 is 17 residues. CDR1 MDHEN and CDR2 SYDVKM come from the germline V gene. The CDR3 is CASSTNPRDKDSYEQYF. CDR3 coding DNA: TGTGCCAGCAGTACAAACCCCCGGGACAAGGATTCCTACGAGCAGTACTTC.

This rearrangement joins TRBV30 to TRBJ2-7; 8 nucleotides line up with TRBD1. The CDR3 is made up of 15 amino acids. V dropped 3 bases and J dropped 3; count of bases not matched to a gene: 10. Germline V lookup: CDR1 GTSNPN, CDR2 SVGIG (reference sequence). This chain's CDR3 is CAWSKGGQGGYEQYF. CDR3 sequence (DNA): TGTGCCTGGAGCAAAGGAGGACAGGGCGGCTACGAGCAGTACTTC.

V and J are TRBV18 and TRBJ1-3; D not resolved. Trimming removed 3 bases at V and 3 bases at J, with 9 bases between. Germline V lookup: CDR1 KGHSH, CDR2 LQKENI. The CDR3 consists of 14 residues. The CDR3 protein is CASSPESFGNTIYF. CDR3 DNA: TGTGCCAGCTCACCCGAGTCGTTTGGAAACACCATATATTTT. Together with reference TRBV18 and TRBJ1-3, the CDR3 gives the full variable domain: NAGVMQNPRHLVRRRGQEARLRCSPMKGHSHVYWYRQLPEEGLKFMVYLQKENIIDESGMPKERFSAEFPKEGPSILRIQQVVRGDSAAYFCASSPESFGNTIYFGEGSWLTVV.

The chain couples TRBV7-6 to TRBJ2-7; the match to TRBD1 covers 7 bases. V was pared by 5 bases and J by 2 bases, with 9 bases of the junction left unmatched. The CDR3 is made up of 15 amino acids. Germline lookup yields CDR1 SGHVS and CDR2 FNYEAQ. This chain's CDR3 is CASSNPGQRTYEQYF. CDR3 coding DNA: TGTGCCAGCAGCAATCCGGGACAGCGGACCTACGAGCAGTACTTC.

The V and J genes are TRBV28 and TRBJ2-5, with a weak D call TRBD1 (6 bases). Judging by the DNA end, TRBJ2-7 fits better; the J call may be wrong. Per germline, CDR1 MDHEN and CDR2 SYDVKM. The length of the CDR3 is 14 residues. The CDR3 region has the DNA TGTGCCAGCAGCGCCAGGGGTTTCGCCTACGAGCAGTACTTC. It yields the protein CASSARGFAYEQYF.

This clone occurred a few times. The genes are TRBV7-2 and TRBJ2-7; D may be TRBD1 (6 bases). Germline loops: CDR1 SGHTA, CDR2 FQGNSA. Between the trimmed V and J ends, which lost 3 bases and 2 bases, there was a span of 20 bases. The CDR3 contains 17 residues. The CDR3 bases are TGTGCCAGCAGCTTTAACGAAACAGGGTTTATAACCTACGAGCAGTACTTC. Its protein product is CASSFNETGFITYEQYF. Supplemented by reference TRBV7-2 and TRBJ2-7, the full variable domain reads GAGVSQSPSNKVTEKGKDVELRCDPISGHTALYWYRQSLGQGLEFLIYFQGNSAPDKSGLPSDRFSAERTGGSVSTLTIQRTQQEDSAVYLCASSFNETGFITYEQYFGPGTRLTVT.

The chain links TRBV10-1 to TRBJ2-1; 9 bases match TRBD1. Germline CDR1 is WNHNN and CDR2 is SYGVQD (reference sequence). The CDR3 consists of 17 residues. Trimming took 2 bases from V and 0 from J; bases not matched to a gene: 5. CDR3 loop: CASSEPGTGNSYNEQFF. In DNA, the CDR3 is TGCGCCAGCAGTGAGCCAGGGACAGGGAACTCCTACAATGAGCAGTTCTTC.

The gene calls are TRBV6-5 and TRBJ1-2; 10 bases line up with TRBD1. Germline V gene sequence: CDR1 MNHEY, CDR2 SVGAGI. V trimming: 6 bases; J trimming: 7 bases; junction bases outside the gene matches: 2. This CDR3 has 12 amino acids. The CDR3 DNA reads as TGTGCCAGCAGGGGGACAGGGGTTGGCTACACCTTC. Translation: CASRGTGVGYTF.

CDR3 sequence reads: CASREDGGFFGNTIYF. The CDR3 region has the DNA TGTGCCAGCAGAGAGGACGGCGGGTTTTTCGGAAACACCATATATTTT. The chain recombines TRBV2 with TRBJ1-3; D gene unclear. V lost 6 bases, J lost 4 bases, and 19 bases lay in between. The germline gives CDR1 SNHLY, CDR2 FYNNEI. The CDR3 sequence is 16 residues long.